The entry that follows covers one T cell receptor (beta chain) sequence. The CDR3 consists of 14 residues. V shed 4 bases and J shed 8 bases, with 13 bases lying between them. From germline, CDR1 is SGHKS and CDR2 YYEKEE (reference sequence). This specimen comes from a study of T cell responses to AZD1222 COVID-19 vaccine. Data came from immunoSEQ multiplex PCR; TCRdb stores just in-frame clones and leaves some out. The data hold 150,000 to 200,000 clones, with over 70% observed a single time. V usage is TRBV5-5 and J usage is TRBJ1-6; tentatively, D is TRBD1 (5 bases). This specimen was peripheral blood, taken on day 0 of MenACWY control vaccination. The clonotype comes from an adult in good health. The CDR3 loop reads CASSPGPQDSPLHF. In DNA form, the CDR3 reads TGTGCCAGCAGCCCGGGGCCCCAGGATTCACCCCTCCACTTT. The full variable domain, completed using reference TRBV5-5 and TRBJ1-6, is DAGVTQSPTHLIKTRGQQVTLRCSPISGHKSVSWYQQVLGQGPQFIFQYYEKEERGRGNFPDRFSARQFPNYSSELNVNALLLGDSALYLCASSPGPQDSPLHFGNGTRLTVT.